A selection of T cell receptor beta chains follows, all from one sample in a study of T cells in localized non-small cell lung cancer. Only in-frame clones appear in the TCRdb table, and some are missing; sequencing was by immunoSEQ multiplex PCR. In the table there are about 48,000 clones, 60% to 80% of which are singletons. The sample was peripheral blood, taken before any cancer treatment. These receptors all come from a man aged 35-75 years with stage I squamous cell lung carcinoma. CDR3s include the opening cysteine and the closing phenylalanine or tryptophan. The D gene is left open where the match is weak. Clone sizes are given selectively: once, few, many, or a class where the clone is expanded.

J gene: TRBJ2-2; D gene: TRBD1; V gene: TRBV5-8; clone size: -; CDR3 protein: CASSQGQGLPGELFF; CDR3 DNA: TGTGCCAGCAGCCAGGGACAGGGGTTGCCCGGGGAGCTGTTTTTT
J gene: TRBJ2-7; D gene: TRBD2; V gene: TRBV6-1; clone size: -; CDR3 protein: CASRLGGSAYEQYF; CDR3 DNA: TGTGCCAGCAGACTGGGAGGGAGCGCCTACGAGCAGTACTTC
J gene: TRBJ1-1; D gene: -; V gene: TRBV7-9; clone size: -; CDR3 protein: CASSLGDFGAFF; CDR3 DNA: TGTGCCAGCAGCTTGGGGGACTTCGGAGCTTTCTTT
J gene: TRBJ2-1; D gene: -; V gene: TRBV9; clone size: -; CDR3 protein: CASSAGGLGEQFF; CDR3 DNA: TGTGCCAGCAGCGCAGGCGGACTGGGTGAGCAGTTCTTC
J gene: TRBJ2-7; D gene: -; V gene: TRBV11-2; clone size: -; CDR3 protein: CASSFGQTNYEQYF; CDR3 DNA: TGTGCCAGCAGCTTTGGACAGACTAACTACGAGCAGTACTTC
J gene: TRBJ2-1; D gene: TRBD1; V gene: TRBV5-1; clone size: -; CDR3 protein: CASRTIQGSDEQFF; CDR3 DNA: TGCGCCAGCAGGACCATACAGGGGTCGGATGAGCAGTTCTTC
J gene: TRBJ1-4; D gene: -; V gene: TRBV7-8; clone size: -; CDR3 protein: CASSLVIRQTTNEKLFF; CDR3 DNA: TGTGCCAGCAGCTTGGTTATCCGACAGACAACTAATGAAAAACTGTTTTTT
J gene: TRBJ1-1; D gene: -; V gene: TRBV4-3; clone size: -; CDR3 protein: CASSQDTGNLNTEAFF; CDR3 DNA: TGCGCCAGCAGCCAAGATACGGGCAACCTGAACACTGAAGCTTTCTTT
J gene: TRBJ1-2; D gene: TRBD1; V gene: TRBV4-2; clone size: -; CDR3 protein: CASRPGQGGDGYTF; CDR3 DNA: TGTGCCAGCAGACCGGGACAGGGAGGTGATGGCTACACCTTC
J gene: TRBJ2-7; D gene: -; V gene: TRBV6-5; clone size: -; CDR3 protein: CAISDTAYEQYF; CDR3 DNA: TGTGCCATCTCGGACACGGCCTACGAGCAGTACTTC
J gene: TRBJ1-4; D gene: TRBD1; V gene: TRBV5-1; clone size: -; CDR3 protein: CASSLGQGAGYEKLFF; CDR3 DNA: TGCGCCAGCAGCTTGGGACAGGGGGCAGGTTATGAAAAACTGTTTTTT
J gene: TRBJ1-2; D gene: -; V gene: TRBV4-3; clone size: few; CDR3 protein: CASSQDPGGPSNYGYTF; CDR3 DNA: TGCGCCAGCAGCCAAGATCCGGGGGGGCCGTCTAACTATGGCTACACCTTC
J gene: TRBJ2-6; D gene: -; V gene: TRBV14; clone size: -; CDR3 protein: CASSQEGHSGANVLTF; CDR3 DNA: TGTGCCAGCAGCCAAGAAGGCCACTCTGGGGCCAACGTCCTGACTTTC
J gene: TRBJ2-2; D gene: TRBD1; V gene: TRBV10-3; clone size: -; CDR3 protein: CAIRIDRALTGELFF; CDR3 DNA: TGTGCCATCAGAATAGACAGGGCCCTCACCGGGGAGCTGTTTTTT
J gene: TRBJ2-1; D gene: TRBD1; V gene: TRBV30; clone size: -; CDR3 protein: CAWRALDRGGEQFF; CDR3 DNA: TGTGCCTGGAGAGCGCTCGACAGGGGAGGAGAGCAGTTCTTC
J gene: TRBJ2-1; D gene: -; V gene: TRBV28; clone size: -; CDR3 protein: CASSPNRWTFSYNEQFF; CDR3 DNA: TGTGCCAGCAGTCCAAACCGGTGGACATTCTCCTACAATGAGCAGTTCTTC
J gene: TRBJ2-5; D gene: TRBD1; V gene: TRBV28; clone size: -; CDR3 protein: CASSPREGGIQTQYF; CDR3 DNA: TGTGCCAGCAGTCCTCGTGAAGGGGGCATACAGACCCAGTACTTC
J gene: TRBJ2-2; D gene: -; V gene: TRBV27; clone size: -; CDR3 protein: CASSFGGPTGELFF; CDR3 DNA: TGTGCCAGCAGTTTCGGGGGGCCCACCGGGGAGCTGTTTTTT
J gene: TRBJ2-7; D gene: -; V gene: TRBV7-9; clone size: -; CDR3 protein: CASSPQRGSQNLEEQYF; CDR3 DNA: TGTGCCAGCAGCCCTCAAAGAGGATCACAGAACCTCGAAGAGCAGTACTTC
J gene: TRBJ1-2; D gene: TRBD1; V gene: TRBV5-4; clone size: once; CDR3 protein: CASTTQGVNYGYTF; CDR3 DNA: TGTGCCAGCACTACACAGGGGGTGAACTATGGCTACACCTTC
J gene: TRBJ1-5; D gene: TRBD1; V gene: TRBV6-5; clone size: -; CDR3 protein: CASSYSGQGNQPQHF; CDR3 DNA: TGTGCCAGCAGTTACTCCGGACAGGGGAATCAGCCCCAGCATTTT
J gene: TRBJ1-2; D gene: TRBD1; V gene: TRBV18; clone size: few; CDR3 protein: CASSPQPTGVRYGYTF; CDR3 DNA: TGTGCCAGCTCACCCCAACCGACAGGGGTCCGGTATGGCTACACCTTC
J gene: TRBJ2-1; D gene: TRBD2; V gene: TRBV9; clone size: few; CDR3 protein: CASSGTSGGFNEQFF; CDR3 DNA: TGTGCCAGCAGCGGAACTAGCGGGGGTTTCAATGAGCAGTTCTTC
J gene: TRBJ1-4; D gene: TRBD1; V gene: TRBV28; clone size: -; CDR3 protein: CASSTLGTGHEKLFF; CDR3 DNA: TGTGCCAGCAGTACCTTGGGGACAGGCCATGAAAAACTGTTTTTT
J gene: TRBJ1-4; D gene: -; V gene: TRBV6-6; clone size: -; CDR3 protein: CASSLGGAREKLFF; CDR3 DNA: TGTGCCAGCAGTCTAGGGGGGGCAAGGGAAAAACTGTTTTTT
J gene: TRBJ2-7; D gene: TRBD2; V gene: TRBV30; clone size: -; CDR3 protein: CAWSRGGSEQYF; CDR3 DNA: TGTGCCTGGAGCCGGGGGGGGTCCGAGCAGTACTTC
J gene: TRBJ1-3; D gene: -; V gene: TRBV28; clone size: -; CDR3 protein: CASSFTVVLSSGNTIYF; CDR3 DNA: TGTGCCAGCAGTTTCACAGTAGTCCTCTCCTCTGGAAACACCATATATTTT
J gene: TRBJ2-3; D gene: -; V gene: TRBV9; clone size: -; CDR3 protein: CASSVRAARYTQYF; CDR3 DNA: TGTGCCAGCAGCGTACGGGCCGCCCGGTATACGCAGTATTTT
J gene: TRBJ1-1; D gene: -; V gene: TRBV10-3; clone size: -; CDR3 protein: CATGRPLMNTEAFF; CDR3 DNA: TGTGCCACCGGGCGGCCCCTAATGAACACTGAAGCTTTCTTT
J gene: TRBJ1-4; D gene: -; V gene: TRBV6-1; clone size: -; CDR3 protein: CASSERGEKLFF; CDR3 DNA: TGTGCCAGCAGTGAAAGAGGTGAAAAACTGTTTTTT
J gene: TRBJ2-1; D gene: -; V gene: TRBV7-9; clone size: -; CDR3 protein: CASSLRTASSYNEQFF; CDR3 DNA: TGTGCCAGCAGCTTGCGAACAGCCAGCTCCTACAATGAGCAGTTCTTC
J gene: TRBJ1-5; D gene: -; V gene: TRBV19; clone size: -; CDR3 protein: CASRSRNQPQHF; CDR3 DNA: TGTGCCAGTAGATCAAGGAATCAGCCCCAGCATTTT
J gene: TRBJ2-3; D gene: TRBD2; V gene: TRBV5-1; clone size: -; CDR3 protein: CASSNGGTSGKDTQYF; CDR3 DNA: TGCGCCAGCAGCAACGGGGGGACTAGCGGGAAGGATACGCAGTATTTT
J gene: TRBJ2-2; D gene: -; V gene: TRBV2; clone size: once; CDR3 protein: CASSGEYTGELFF; CDR3 DNA: TGTGCCAGCAGTGGGGAATACACCGGGGAGCTGTTTTTT
J gene: TRBJ2-1; D gene: TRBD2; V gene: TRBV28; clone size: -; CDR3 protein: CASSSQGAGGVYEQFF; CDR3 DNA: TGTGCCAGCAGTTCCCAGGGTGCGGGGGGGGTGTATGAGCAGTTCTTC
J gene: TRBJ1-5; D gene: -; V gene: TRBV6-5; clone size: -; CDR3 protein: CASSYSISNQPQHF; CDR3 DNA: TGTGCCAGCAGTTACTCGATCTCAAATCAGCCCCAGCATTTT
J gene: TRBJ1-5; D gene: TRBD1; V gene: TRBV19; clone size: -; CDR3 protein: CATSDRHSNQPQHF; CDR3 DNA: TGTGCCACCTCGGACAGGCATAGCAATCAGCCCCAGCATTTT
J gene: TRBJ1-5; D gene: TRBD1; V gene: TRBV27; clone size: once; CDR3 protein: CASSPGQGIRQPQHF; CDR3 DNA: TGTGCCAGCAGTCCGGGACAGGGGATAAGACAGCCCCAGCATTTT
J gene: TRBJ2-5; D gene: TRBD1; V gene: TRBV6-5; clone size: few; CDR3 protein: CASSYEGQGSLYF; CDR3 DNA: TGTGCCAGCAGTTACGAGGGACAGGGTTCATTGTACTTC
J gene: TRBJ2-1; D gene: -; V gene: TRBV21-1; clone size: -; CDR3 protein: CASSVQESSYNEQFF; CDR3 DNA: TGTGCCAGCAGTGTACAGGAAAGCTCCTACAATGAGCAGTTCTTC
J gene: TRBJ1-2; D gene: -; V gene: TRBV28; clone size: -; CDR3 protein: CASSYMDGYTF; CDR3 DNA: TGTGCCAGCAGTTATATGGATGGCTACACCTTC
J gene: TRBJ1-2; D gene: -; V gene: TRBV21-1; clone size: -; CDR3 protein: CASSYPTGHAYGYTF; CDR3 DNA: TGTGCCAGCAGCTACCCGACGGGACACGCCTATGGCTACACCTTC
J gene: TRBJ2-3; D gene: TRBD1; V gene: TRBV7-9; clone size: -; CDR3 protein: CASSLEGQGETDTQYF; CDR3 DNA: TGTGCCAGCAGCTTAGAAGGACAGGGGGAAACAGATACGCAGTATTTT
J gene: TRBJ1-2; D gene: -; V gene: TRBV7-2; clone size: few; CDR3 protein: CASALGARLDYGYTF; CDR3 DNA: TGTGCCAGCGCCCTGGGGGCCCGACTTGACTATGGCTACACCTTC
J gene: TRBJ2-2; D gene: TRBD2; V gene: TRBV2; clone size: once; CDR3 protein: CASSLGTSHNTGELFF; CDR3 DNA: TGTGCCAGCAGCCTCGGGACTAGTCATAACACCGGGGAGCTGTTTTTT
J gene: TRBJ2-5; D gene: TRBD2; V gene: TRBV4-2; clone size: -; CDR3 protein: CASSQSTSGGAWETQYF; CDR3 DNA: TGTGCCAGCAGCCAATCGACTAGCGGGGGGGCATGGGAGACCCAGTACTTC
J gene: TRBJ2-5; D gene: TRBD2; V gene: TRBV5-1; clone size: -; CDR3 protein: CASSFRLAGAPQETQYF; CDR3 DNA: TGCGCCAGCAGCTTCCGACTAGCGGGGGCACCCCAAGAGACCCAGTACTTC
J gene: TRBJ2-7; D gene: -; V gene: TRBV6-5; clone size: -; CDR3 protein: CASRGTTSYEQYF; CDR3 DNA: TGTGCCAGCCGCGGGACGACCTCCTACGAGCAGTACTTC
J gene: TRBJ2-5; D gene: -; V gene: TRBV28; clone size: -; CDR3 protein: CASSRDQKTQYF; CDR3 DNA: TGTGCCAGCAGTCGGGACCAGAAGACCCAGTACTTC
J gene: TRBJ2-7; D gene: -; V gene: TRBV9; clone size: few; CDR3 protein: CASSPLQGRPYEQYF; CDR3 DNA: TGTGCCAGCAGCCCCCTTCAGGGGAGGCCATACGAGCAGTACTTC